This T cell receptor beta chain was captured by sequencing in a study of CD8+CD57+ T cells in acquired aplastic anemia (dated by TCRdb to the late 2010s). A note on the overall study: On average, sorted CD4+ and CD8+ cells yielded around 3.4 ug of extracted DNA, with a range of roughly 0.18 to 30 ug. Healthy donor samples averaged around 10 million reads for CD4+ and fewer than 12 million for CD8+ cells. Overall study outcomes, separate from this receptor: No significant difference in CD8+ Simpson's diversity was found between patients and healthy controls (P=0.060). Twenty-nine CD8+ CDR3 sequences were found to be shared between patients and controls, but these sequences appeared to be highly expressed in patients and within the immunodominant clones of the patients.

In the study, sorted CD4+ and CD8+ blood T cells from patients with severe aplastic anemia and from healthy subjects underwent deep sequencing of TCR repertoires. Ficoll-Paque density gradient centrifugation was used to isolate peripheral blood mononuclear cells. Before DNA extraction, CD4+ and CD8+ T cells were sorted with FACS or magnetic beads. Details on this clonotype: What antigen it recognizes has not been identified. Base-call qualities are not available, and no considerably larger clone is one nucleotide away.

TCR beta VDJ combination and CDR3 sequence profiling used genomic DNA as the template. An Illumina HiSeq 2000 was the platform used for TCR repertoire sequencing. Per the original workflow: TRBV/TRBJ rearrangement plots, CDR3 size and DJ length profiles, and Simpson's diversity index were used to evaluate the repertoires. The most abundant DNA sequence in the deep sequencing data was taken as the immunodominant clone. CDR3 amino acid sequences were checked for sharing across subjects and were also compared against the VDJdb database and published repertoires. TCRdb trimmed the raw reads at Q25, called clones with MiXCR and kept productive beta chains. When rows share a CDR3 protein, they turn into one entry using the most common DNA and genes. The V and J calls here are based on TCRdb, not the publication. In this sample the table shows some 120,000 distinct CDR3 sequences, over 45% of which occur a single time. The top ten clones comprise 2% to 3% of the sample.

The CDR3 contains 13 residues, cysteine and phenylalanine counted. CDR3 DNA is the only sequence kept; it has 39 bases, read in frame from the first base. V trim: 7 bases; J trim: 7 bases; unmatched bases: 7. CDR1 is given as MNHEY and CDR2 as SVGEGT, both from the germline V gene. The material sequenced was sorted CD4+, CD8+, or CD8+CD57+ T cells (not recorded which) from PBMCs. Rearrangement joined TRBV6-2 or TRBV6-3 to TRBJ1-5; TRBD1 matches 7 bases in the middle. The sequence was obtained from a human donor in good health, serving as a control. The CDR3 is CASTKGAGQPQHF. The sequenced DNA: TGTGCCAGCACCAAGGGGGCGGGGCAGCCCCAGCATTTT.